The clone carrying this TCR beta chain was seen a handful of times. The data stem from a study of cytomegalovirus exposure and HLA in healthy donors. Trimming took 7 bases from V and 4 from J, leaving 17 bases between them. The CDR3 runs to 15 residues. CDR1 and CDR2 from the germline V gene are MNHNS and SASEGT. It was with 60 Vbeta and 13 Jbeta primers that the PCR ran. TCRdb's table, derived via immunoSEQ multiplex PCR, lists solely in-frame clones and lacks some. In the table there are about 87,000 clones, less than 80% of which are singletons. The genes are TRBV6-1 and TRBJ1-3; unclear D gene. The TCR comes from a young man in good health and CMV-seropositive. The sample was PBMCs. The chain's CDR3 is CASNPGTVPGNTIYF. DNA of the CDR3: TGTGCCAGCAACCCCGGAACAGTCCCAGGAAACACCATATATTTT.